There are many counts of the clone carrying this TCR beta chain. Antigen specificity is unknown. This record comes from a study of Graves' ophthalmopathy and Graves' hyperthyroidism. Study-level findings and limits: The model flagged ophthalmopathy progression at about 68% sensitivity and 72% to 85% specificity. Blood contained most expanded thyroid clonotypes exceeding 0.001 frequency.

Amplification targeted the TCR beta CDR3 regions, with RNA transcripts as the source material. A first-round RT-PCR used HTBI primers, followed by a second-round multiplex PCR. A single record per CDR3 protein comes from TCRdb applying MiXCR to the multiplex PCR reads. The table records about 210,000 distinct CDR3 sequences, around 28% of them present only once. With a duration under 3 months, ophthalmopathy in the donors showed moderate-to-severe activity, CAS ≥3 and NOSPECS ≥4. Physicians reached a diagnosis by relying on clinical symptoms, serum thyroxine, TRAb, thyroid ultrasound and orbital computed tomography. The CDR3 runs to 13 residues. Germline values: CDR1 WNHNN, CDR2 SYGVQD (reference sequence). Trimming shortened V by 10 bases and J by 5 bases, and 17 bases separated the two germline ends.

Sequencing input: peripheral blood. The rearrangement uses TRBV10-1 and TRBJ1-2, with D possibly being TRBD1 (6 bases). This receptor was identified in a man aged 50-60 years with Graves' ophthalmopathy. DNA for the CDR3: TGCGCCACCCAACCCGGGACAAATTATGGCTACACCTTC. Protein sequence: CATQPGTNYGYTF.